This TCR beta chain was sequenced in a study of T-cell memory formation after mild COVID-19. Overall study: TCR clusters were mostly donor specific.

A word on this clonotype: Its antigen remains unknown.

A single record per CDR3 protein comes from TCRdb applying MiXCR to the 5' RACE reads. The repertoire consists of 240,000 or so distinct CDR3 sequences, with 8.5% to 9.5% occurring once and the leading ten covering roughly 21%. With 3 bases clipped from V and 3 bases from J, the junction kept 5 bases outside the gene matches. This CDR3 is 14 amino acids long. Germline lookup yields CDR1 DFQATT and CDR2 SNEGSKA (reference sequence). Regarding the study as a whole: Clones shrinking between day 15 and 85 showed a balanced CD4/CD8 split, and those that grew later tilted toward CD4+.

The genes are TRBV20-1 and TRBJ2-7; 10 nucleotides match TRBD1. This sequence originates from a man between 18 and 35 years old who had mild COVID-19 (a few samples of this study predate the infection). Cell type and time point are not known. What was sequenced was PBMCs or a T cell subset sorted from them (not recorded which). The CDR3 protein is CSARWDRGHYEQYF. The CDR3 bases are TGCAGTGCTAGGTGGGACAGGGGCCACTACGAGCAGTACTTC.